This T cell receptor (beta chain) appears in the sequencing data of a study of identical twins. General study points: Twins shared out-of-frame alpha sequences with excess low generation probability.

Each CDR3 protein gets one entry after TCRdb re-called the 5' RACE reads with MiXCR. The sample lists some 440,000 distinct CDR3 sequences, roughly 26% occurring once. This clonotype was recorded a few times. Its antigen is unknown. These data were also filed under a second study, of T cells expressing NK-cell markers. That investigation notes: Sorted CD3+CD56+NKG2C+, CD3+CD56+NKG2C- and CD3+CD56-NKG2C+ T-cell subsets were beta-chain profiled.

Input material: CD4+ T cells sorted from blood. The clonotype comes from a woman aged 18-29 years in good health.

This chain's CDR3 is CASSVPAFF. The DNA for the CDR3 is TGTGCCAGCAGCGTTCCCGCTTTCTTT. The V call is TRBV5-6, the J call TRBJ1-1; the D is unclear. The CDR3 is 9 amino acids. Germline V gene data show CDR1 as SGHDT and CDR2 as YYEEEE. Trimming stripped 4 bases from V and 11 bases from J, with 6 bases between.